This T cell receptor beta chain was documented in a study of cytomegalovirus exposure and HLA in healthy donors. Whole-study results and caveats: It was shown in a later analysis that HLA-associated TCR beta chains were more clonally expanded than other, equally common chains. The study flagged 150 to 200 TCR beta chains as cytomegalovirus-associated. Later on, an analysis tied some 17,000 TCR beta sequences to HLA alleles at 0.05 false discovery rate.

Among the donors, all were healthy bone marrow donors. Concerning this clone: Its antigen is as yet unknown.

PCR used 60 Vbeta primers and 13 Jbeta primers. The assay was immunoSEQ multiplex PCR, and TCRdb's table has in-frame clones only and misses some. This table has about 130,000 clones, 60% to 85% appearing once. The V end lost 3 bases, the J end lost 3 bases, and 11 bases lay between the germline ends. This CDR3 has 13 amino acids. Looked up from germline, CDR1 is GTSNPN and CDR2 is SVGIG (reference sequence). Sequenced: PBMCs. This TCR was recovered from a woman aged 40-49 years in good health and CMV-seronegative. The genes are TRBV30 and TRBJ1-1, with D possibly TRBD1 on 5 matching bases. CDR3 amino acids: CAWRGLGDTEAFF. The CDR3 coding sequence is TGTGCCTGGAGGGGACTGGGGGACACTGAAGCTTTCTTT.